The 3 T cell receptor beta chains below come from one sample, sequenced in a study of shared clonotypes between healthy human individuals. Sequencing was performed with immunoSEQ multiplex PCR; in TCRdb, only in-frame clones are kept and a portion is missing. The sample includes roughly 1.4 million clones, roughly 98.5% of them seen just once. The specimen was naive CD4+ T cells sorted from blood. Subset indicated: CD45RA+ positively selected. The source of these receptors is a man aged 30 to 39 in good health.

The chain links TRBV19 to TRBJ1-1, with TRBD1 matching 7 bases. There are 15 residues in the CDR3. Germline V CDR1 and CDR2: LNHDA, SQIVND (reference sequence). V lost 4 bases, J lost 7 bases, and 12 bases stayed unmatched. The DNA for the CDR3 is TGTGCCAGTAGTAGTAACTACAGGGGATTCCATGAAGCTTTCTTT. Its protein is CASSSNYRGFHEAFF.

The rearrangement joins TRBV28 to TRBJ2-1; D is undetermined. The germline V gene encodes CDR1 MDHEN and CDR2 SYDVKM. The V end was cut by 2 bases, the J end by 10 bases, with 9 bases between. This CDR3 comprises 12 residues. The CDR3 protein is CASSLHPVEQFF. CDR3 bases: TGTGCCAGCAGTTTACACCCCGTGGAGCAGTTCTTC.

This clone was detected once. Different DNA sequences within this sample yield the same CDR3. The rearrangement links TRBV28 to TRBJ1-2; D is perhaps TRBD1 (5 bases). V was pared by 5 bases and J by 4 bases, with 11 bases between. Per germline, CDR1 MDHEN and CDR2 SYDVKM. CDR3 length equals 13 residues. The CDR3 loop is CASSPGTGYGYTF. The CDR3, as DNA: TGTGCCAGCAGTCCCGGGACGGGCTATGGCTACACCTTC.